The present TCR beta chain was sequenced within a study of glioma-infiltrating T cells listed by TCRdb under 2016. About the study as a whole: Sequencing of TCR alpha- and beta-chain repertoires was performed on glioma tissue, on non-neoplastic brain tissue, and on matched peripheral blood mononuclear cells. Three low-grade glioma patients, eight or nine primary glioblastoma patients and three non-glioma patients contributing non-neoplastic brain tissue were included in the paired cohort. To measure how far tissue and blood T-cell populations diverged, each tissue-infiltrating repertoire was compared against the peripheral blood repertoire of the same patient. Findings and caveats that apply to the study as a whole: Very few CDR3 sequences were shared between tissue and blood, attributed to high CDR3 diversity and limited sampling. Group comparisons rested on small numbers: three non-neoplastic, three low-grade glioma and 7 or 8 glioblastoma patients. VJ-independent divergence between tissue and blood was found to be below expectation in non-neoplastic patients but above expectation in all gliomas, particularly low-grade gliomas.

As for this clonotype: Its antigen specificity is not known. The junction departs from germline at one end; a sequencing error may be responsible.

The iRepertoire nested amplicon-rescue multiplex PCR (arm-PCR) platform was used to amplify TCR alpha and beta CDR3 regions from RNA. The input for one-step reverse transcription and amplification was about 85-400 ng of either tissue mRNA or PBMC total RNA. Following bead purification, Illumina adapters were added by a secondary multiplex PCR, and libraries between 200 and 400 bp were gel-purified. Libraries carried internal 6-nucleotide barcodes used for demultiplexing. The libraries were sequenced on an Illumina MiSeq using 2x220 or 2x250 nucleotide paired-end reads. Concerning the study's data processing: Paired reads were merged with FLASH 1.2.11 and aligned to the GRCh37 human genome with BWA-MEM before extracting TRA and TRB reads. V and J assignment used an IMGT-derived reference of cassette sequences and CDR3 motifs that included pseudogenes. Reads were translated in three frames, and productive CDR3s were defined as those with a C...FGXG motif and no stop codons. Unique combinations of V-J cassette pair and CDR3 amino acid sequence were defined as clonotypes. Hamming distance filtering was applied to reads, with thresholds set by the sequence error rate of each sample in mapped regions. TCRdb passed the public sequencing reads through fastp at Q25 and MiXCR, retaining productive beta sequences. Each entry is one CDR3 protein sequence, shown with its most common DNA and genes. The V and J calls and clone size are TCRdb's, not the authors'. The sample records under 200,000 distinct CDR3 sequences, 32% of which are singletons. The top ten clonotypes cover 20% to 25% of the sample.

The CDR3 has 16 amino acids, counting the end cysteine and phenylalanine. Only the CDR3 portion is preserved as DNA: 48 bases, with reading frame beginning at the first base. CDR1 and CDR2 are read off the germline V gene (reference sequence) as SGHNT and YYREEE. The sequence came from a human donor with low-grade glioma or glioblastoma, undergoing nonglioma brain surgery, or in good health (not recorded which). Specimen: glioma tissue, nonneoplastic brain tissue, or PBMCs (not recorded which). Recombination connected TRBV5-4 to TRBJ1-5; TRBD1 is a possible D gene, resting on 6 matching bases. The DNA sequence is as follows: TGTGCCAGCAGCTTTTCAACAGGGCTTAGCGATCAGCCCCAGCATTTT. Its protein is CASSFSTGLSDQPQHF.